This TCR beta chain was sequenced during a study of graft-versus-host responses after intestinal transplantation. Looking at the study overall: Each of the recipients got a multivisceral, liver-intestinal, or isolated intestinal transplant. General study results and limits: GvH clone levels peaked in circulation, and this peak was associated with early post-transplant HvG declines. There were GvH clones found in recipient marrow, and some of them appeared first in ileum or blood.

This CDR3 has 17 residues. CDR1 and CDR2 (germline): SGHDN, FVKESK. This clone has only one observation. What it binds is not known. The junction departs from the called germline gene at one end, perhaps through a read error. The sample has other DNA sequences that encode this CDR3 too. TCRdb's copy holds only in-frame clones and misses some; the assay was immunoSEQ multiplex PCR. The sample holds about 120,000 clones, approximately 95% seen once. Sample: unstimulated CD8+ T cells sorted from spleen or lymph node cells, taken before intestinal transplant. This chain links TRBV14 with TRBJ2-2; unclear D gene. This receptor was identified in a human donor who received an intestinal transplant. CDR3 DNA sequence: TGCGCCAGCAGCCAAGAGAGATCACTTGCCCGTGCCGGGGAGCTGTTTTTT. Residues: CASSQERSLARAGELFF.